The entry that follows covers one T cell receptor (beta chain) sequence. What it recognizes is unknown. Each CDR3 protein gets one entry after TCRdb re-called the 5' RACE reads with MiXCR. The table includes nearly 900,000 distinct CDR3 sequences, more than 9% detected once. This specimen comes from a study of identical twins. General study findings and limits: The degree of excess twin sharing was weaker in beta out-of-frame sequences.

These records were also assigned to another study, of yellow fever vaccine responses in identical twins.

The specimen sequenced was PBMCs. This TCR derives from a woman under 30 in good health.

CDR3 sequence (DNA): TGTGCCAGCAGCTCACCTCCCCCGCCAGATACGCAGTATTTT. Translated, it gives CASSSPPPPDTQYF. The J gene is TRBJ2-3, the V gene TRBV5-6; D gene ambiguous. Trimming pared 3 bases from V and 4 bases from J, leaving 12 bases between. CDR3 length: 14 residues. The germline gives CDR1 SGHDT, CDR2 YYEEEE.